This is a list of T cell receptor beta chains from one sample in a study of T cell responses to AZD1222 COVID-19 vaccine. This table comes from immunoSEQ multiplex PCR, and its TCRdb copy is limited to in-frame clones, with some not included. The sample has 95,000 to 150,000 clones; approximately 92% are singletons. Material: peripheral blood, obtained on day 0 of AZD1222 vaccination. These receptors came from an adult in good health. Each CDR3 is given with its conserved first and last residue. D genes are given only for firm matches. A row's size may be missing; if present it is once, few, many or a size class.

J	length	size	D	V	DNA	CDR3
TRBJ2-1	14	.	.	TRBV19	TGTGCCAGTAGTATCGGGACTTCTCCAAATGAGCAGTTCTTC	CASSIGTSPNEQFF
TRBJ2-7	19	.	TRBD1	TRBV5-1	TGCGCCAGCAGCCGATCTGAACAGGGTTCCGGGACAGCCCGAAACGAGCAGTACTTC	CASSRSEQGSGTARNEQYF
TRBJ2-5	12	.	.	TRBV28	TGTGCCAGCAGACGGACACAAGAGACCCAGTACTTC	CASRRTQETQYF
TRBJ2-4	16	.	.	TRBV7-9	TGTGCCAGCAGCTTAACCTCCGGGGTAGCCAAAAACATTCAGTACTTC	CASSLTSGVAKNIQYF
TRBJ2-7	14	.	TRBD2	TRBV27	TGTGCCAGCAAACTCTTAGCGGGAGTCTACGAGCAGTACTTC	CASKLLAGVYEQYF
TRBJ1-1	16	.	TRBD1	TRBV5-5	TGTGCCAGCAGCTTATTTCCGGGACAGGGGAACACTGAAGCTTTCTTT	CASSLFPGQGNTEAFF
TRBJ2-7	14	.	TRBD1	TRBV2	TGTGCCAGCAGGGGACAGGGAAGGAGGTACGAGCAGTACTTC	CASRGQGRRYEQYF
TRBJ2-6	16	.	TRBD2	TRBV9	TGTGCCAGCGCACCGGGGGGAAACTCTGGGGCCAACGTCCTGACTTTC	CASAPGGNSGANVLTF
TRBJ1-2	14	.	TRBD1	TRBV28	TGTGCCAGCTGCAGGACAGGGAGGAGTTATGGCTACACCTTC	CASCRTGRSYGYTF
TRBJ2-1	16	.	.	TRBV27	TGTGCCAGCAGTTTATCCGCGGGAAGAGTCTACAATGAGCAGTTCTTC	CASSLSAGRVYNEQFF
TRBJ1-4	17	.	TRBD1	TRBV18	TGTGCCAGCTCACCTAGGCAGGGGGCAGCAACTAATGAAAAACTGTTTTTT	CASSPRQGAATNEKLFF
TRBJ1-2	13	.	.	TRBV7-9	TGTGCCAGCAGCTTAACGGGGGAGTGGGGCTACACCTTC	CASSLTGEWGYTF
TRBJ1-4	15	.	TRBD1	TRBV15	TGTGCCACCAGCAGAGGGAGACAGGGTAACGAAAAACTGTTTTTT	CATSRGRQGNEKLFF
TRBJ1-5	16	.	.	TRBV19	TGTGCCAGTAGTATGTTGAGGGATGCGGGCAATCAGCCCCAGCATTTT	CASSMLRDAGNQPQHF
TRBJ2-1	13	.	.	TRBV11-2	TGTGCCAGCAGCCTCGACTTGTCCAATGAGCAGTTCTTC	CASSLDLSNEQFF
TRBJ2-7	13	.	.	TRBV12-3/TRBV12-4	TGTGCCAGCAGTCCGCGGGTGTATGGCGAGCAGTACTTC	CASSPRVYGEQYF
TRBJ2-6	14	.	.	TRBV28	TGTGCCACCGATAGAAACTCTGGGGCCAACGTCCTGACTTTC	CATDRNSGANVLTF
TRBJ2-3	13	.	.	TRBV7-2	TGTGCCAGCAGCTTATGGGTTGCGGATACGCAGTATTTT	CASSLWVADTQYF
TRBJ1-6	13	once	.	TRBV3-1/TRBV3-2	TGTGCCAGCAGCCGTGGGTACAATTCACCCCTCCACTTT	CASSRGYNSPLHF
TRBJ2-2	15	.	.	TRBV19	TGTGCCAGTAGTATCTCAGGGTTGTACACCGGGGAGCTGTTTTTT	CASSISGLYTGELFF
TRBJ1-5	14	.	.	TRBV30	TGTGCCTGGAGTCATGGGACGGCGCCTCAGCCCCAGCATTTT	CAWSHGTAPQPQHF
TRBJ1-3	13	.	.	TRBV19	TGTGCCAGTAGTAGGGGCCAACGAAACACCATATATTTT	CASSRGQRNTIYF
TRBJ2-2	15	.	TRBD2	TRBV19	TGTGCCAGTAGTGGGACGGGACTATACACCGGGGAGCTGTTTTTT	CASSGTGLYTGELFF